The 25 T cell receptor beta chains given below trace back to one sample, sequenced in a study of CD8+CD57+ T cells in acquired aplastic anemia (dated by TCRdb to 2017 to 2018). Sequenced using an Illumina HiSeq 2000. Genomic DNA was used as template for profiling of TCR beta VDJ combinations and CDR3 sequences. TCRdb applied fastp at Q25 and MiXCR to the public reads, then kept only in-frame beta chains. Every entry covers one CDR3 protein and lists the most common genes and DNA from its rows. A total of under 200,000 distinct CDR3 sequences appear in this sample, less than 60% of them only once. The ten largest account for about 1.8% of the sample. The patients picked for sequencing were ones in whom flow cytometry had shown an expansion of CD8+CD57+ cells. The material sequenced was sorted CD4+, CD8+, or CD8+CD57+ T cells (not recorded which) from PBMCs. Every receptor here comes from a human donor with aplastic anemia.

V and J are TRBV7-2 and TRBJ2-7; 7 bases fit TRBD1. Trimming took 3 bases from V and 0 from J; bases not matched to a gene: 2. The CDR3 covers 14 residues. Germline V CDR1 and CDR2: SGHTA, FQGNSA. The CDR3 region is CASSFGTASYEQYF. DNA for the CDR3: TGTGCCAGCAGCTTTGGGACAGCCTCCTACGAGCAGTACTTC. Supplemented by reference TRBV7-2 and TRBJ2-7, the full variable domain reads GAGVSQSPSNKVTEKGKDVELRCDPISGHTALYWYRQSLGQGLEFLIYFQGNSAPDKSGLPSDRFSAERTGGSVSTLTIQRTQQEDSAVYLCASSFGTASYEQYFGPGTRLTVT.

As to this clonotype: A much larger clone lies a single base off, so this may be a read error. The chain links TRBV19 to TRBJ1-1; perhaps TRBD1 as D (5 bases). V was pared by 5 bases and J by 0 bases, with 16 bases between. Germline CDR1 and CDR2: LNHDA and SQIVND (reference sequence). This CDR3 is 16 amino acids long. The CDR3 bases are TGTGCCAGTAGTGAGGGCGCAGGGCTAATGAACACTGAAGCTTTCTTT. This codes for CASSEGAGLMNTEAFF.

This clonotype was found many times. This chain connects TRBV7-2 to TRBJ2-7; 9 nucleotides align to TRBD1. V shed 1 base and J 3 bases; nucleotides not matched to a gene: 4. The CDR3 runs to 15 residues. The germline gives CDR1 SGHTA, CDR2 FQGNSA. The chain's CDR3 is CASSLVTGQGYEQYF. For the CDR3, the DNA is TGTGCCAGCAGCTTAGTCACGGGACAGGGCTACGAGCAGTACTTC.

This clonotype was picked up many times. The chain has TRBV6-5 and TRBJ2-6, with D possibly TRBD1 on 5 matching bases. Germline V gives CDR1 MNHEY, CDR2 SVGAGI. The CDR3 consists of 16 residues. Trimming cost V 2 bases and J 4 bases, with 12 bases left between them. CDR3 bases: TGTGCCAGCAGTTACGATGGGGCCAGGGGGGCCAACGTCCTGACTTTC. It specifies CASSYDGARGANVLTF.

This chain links TRBV7-8 with TRBJ1-2, with 7 bases matching TRBD1. The CDR3 is made up of 13 amino acids. V lost 5 bases and J lost 11; bases outside the gene matches: 11. Germline V lookup: CDR1 SGHVS, CDR2 FQNEAQ. CDR3 region: CASSRGQAVGYTF. Here the CDR3 DNA reads TGTGCCAGCAGCCGTGGACAGGCGGTAGGGTACACCTTC.

The chain joins TRBV7-3 to TRBJ1-6; D gene ambiguous. The CDR3 is made up of 14 amino acids. Germline loops: CDR1 SGHTA, CDR2 FQGTGA. Trimming shortened V by 6 bases and J by 9 bases, and 15 bases separated the two germline ends. DNA for the CDR3: TGTGCCAGCAGTTTTTGGCAACTGGTTTCACCCCTCCACTTT. It encodes CASSFWQLVSPLHF. Together with reference TRBV7-3 and TRBJ1-6, the CDR3 gives the full variable domain: GAGVSQTPSNKVTEKGKYVELRCDPISGHTALYWYRQSLGQGPEFLIYFQGTGAADDSGLPNDRFFAVRPEGSVSTLKIQRTERGDSAVYLCASSFWQLVSPLHFGNGTRLTVT.

The sample holds many counts of this clonotype. The CDR3 here is CASSLVGAGVDTQYF. CDR3 nucleotides: TGTGCCAGCAGCTTAGTGGGAGCGGGGGTAGATACGCAGTATTTT. The chain is built from TRBV7-2 and TRBJ2-3; TRBD2 agrees at 8 bases. Germline CDR1 is SGHTA and CDR2 is FQGNSA. V shed 1 base and J 5 bases; nucleotides not matched to a gene: 5. The CDR3 spans 15 residues.

The rearrangement links TRBV6-1 to TRBJ2-3, with TRBD2 matching 12 bases. CDR1 and CDR2 from the germline V gene are MNHNS and SASEGT. V gave up 6 bases and J gave up 4 bases; unmatched junction bases: 11. The CDR3 consists of 17 residues. CDR3 nucleotide sequence: TGTGCCAGCAGGCGAACGACTAGCGGGAGTACGGCAGATACGCAGTATTTT. It yields the protein CASRRTTSGSTADTQYF.

For this clonotype: This could be a read error, since a much larger clone is one nucleotide away. The rearrangement links TRBV7-2 to TRBJ1-3, with D possibly matching TRBD1 (6 bases). The CDR3 length is 15 residues. Germline lookup yields CDR1 SGHTA and CDR2 FQGNSA. V lost 7 bases and J 0 bases, leaving 13 bases between the germline ends. The CDR3 is CASMTGLLSGNTIYF. DNA of the CDR3: TGTGCCAGCATGACAGGCCTACTCTCTGGAAACACCATATATTTT.

This chain joins TRBV4-2 and TRBJ2-7; 8 positions match TRBD1. Trimming took 4 bases from V and 0 from J; bases not matched to a gene: 8. Germline V CDR1 and CDR2: LGHNA, YNFKEQ. The CDR3 extends over 16 amino acids. CDR3 region: CASSRPPGQGSYEQYF. Written as DNA, the CDR3 is TGTGCCAGCAGCCGGCCGCCCGGACAGGGCTCCTACGAGCAGTACTTC.

This clonotype was detected once. This chain uses TRBV19 with TRBJ1-5; D call uncertain. CDR1 and CDR2 from the germline V gene are LNHDA and SQIVND (reference sequence). Trimming took 7 bases from V and 4 from J, leaving 14 bases between them. The CDR3 covers 14 residues. CDR3 residues: CASTTRFPNQPQHF. Written as DNA, the CDR3 is TGTGCCAGTACAACTCGGTTCCCAAATCAGCCCCAGCATTTT.

This clonotype was counted a single time. The chain joins TRBV6-2 or TRBV6-3 to TRBJ1-5; D unclear. V lost 7 bases and J lost 6, with 13 bases in between. CDR3 length: 13 amino acids. The V gene's germline CDR1 is MNHEY and CDR2 SVGEGT. This CDR3 reads CASNNLFVQPQHF. The CDR3 DNA is TGTGCCAGCAACAACCTGTTCGTTCAGCCCCAGCATTTT.

In its sample, this clonotype was seen many times. The genes are TRBV4-1 and TRBJ2-5; D gene uncertain. Germline CDR1 MGHRA, CDR2 YSYEKL. Trimming shortened V by 2 bases and J by 1 base, and 17 bases separated the two germline ends. The CDR3 contains 17 residues. The CDR3 region has the DNA TGCGCCAGCAGCCAACGACCCCTTGATAGCCCCCAAGAGACCCAGTACTTC. This sequence encodes CASSQRPLDSPQETQYF.

This clonotype has a handful of counts. This chain joins TRBV7-9 and TRBJ2-7; perhaps TRBD1 as D (6 bases). V was clipped by 6 bases and J by 3 bases, with 12 bases between them. The V gene's germline CDR1 is SEHNR and CDR2 FQNEAQ (reference sequence). This CDR3 is built from 13 residues. The CDR3 is CASREGQRYEQYF. The CDR3 bases are TGTGCCAGCAGAGAGGGACAACGCTACGAGCAGTACTTC.

The table lists this clonotype with many counts. The rearrangement uses TRBV4-3 and TRBJ2-3, with TRBD2 matching 9 bases. Germline trimming cut 3 bases from V and 6 bases from J; bases unmatched to any gene: 7. From germline, CDR1 is LGHNA and CDR2 YSLEER. CDR3 length: 15 residues. In nucleotides, the CDR3 is TGCGCCAGCAGCCAGTCTAGCGGGGTCAGCGATACGCAGTATTTT. Encoded protein: CASSQSSGVSDTQYF.

The rearrangement uses TRBV7-9 and TRBJ2-7; the D is unclear. Trimming took off 1 base at V and 1 base at J, with 5 bases between the two ends. The CDR3 runs to 13 residues. The germline V gene encodes CDR1 SEHNR and CDR2 FQNEAQ (reference sequence). In DNA, the CDR3 is TGTGCCAGCAGCTTAGGAGTTTCCTACGAGCAGTACTTC. This translates into CASSLGVSYEQYF.

On this clonotype: It may be a read error: a sequence one base away is much more abundant. J is TRBJ1-6 and V is TRBV18; D call uncertain. The CDR3 loop spans 15 amino acids. CDR1 is KGHSH and CDR2 is LQKENI in the germline V gene. The CDR3 DNA sequence: TGTGCCAGCTCACCAGAAGGAATTAAGGGTTCACCCCCCCACTTT. Amino acid sequence: CASSPEGIKGSPPHF.

This clonotype was counted at least ten times. J is TRBJ2-7 and V is TRBV10-3; 12 nucleotides line up with TRBD2. This CDR3 has 15 residues. The V segment lost 6 bases and the J segment 3 bases; nucleotides outside the gene matches: 6. Germline lookup yields CDR1 ENHRY and CDR2 SYGVKD. CDR3 sequence: CAISWTSGVHYEQYF. The CDR3 coding sequence is TGTGCCATCAGCTGGACTAGCGGGGTTCACTACGAGCAGTACTTC.

This clonotype was seen ten or more times. V usage is TRBV3-1 and J usage is TRBJ2-7, with unresolved D. This CDR3 contains 12 residues. V was shortened by 1 base and J by 5 bases, with 6 bases between the two germline ends. CDR1 and CDR2 from the germline V gene are LGHDT and YNNKEL (reference sequence). CDR3 region: CASSQVEHEQYF. The CDR3 bases are TGTGCCAGCAGCCAAGTCGAACACGAGCAGTACTTC.

In this sample, this clonotype turned up many times. The CDR3 DNA sequence: TGCAGCGCCCGGACAGGGACGGGCTACACCTTC. It encodes CSARTGTGYTF. The chain is built from TRBV29-1 and TRBJ1-2; 8 bases match TRBD1. Losses at the gene ends were 7 bases for V and 8 bases for J; bases not matched to a gene: 6. Germline V gene lookup returns CDR1 SQVTM and CDR2 ANQGSEA. This CDR3 comprises 11 residues.

V gene TRBV7-9 combines with J gene TRBJ1-6; TRBD1 agrees at 8 bases. This CDR3 region has 15 residues. Trimming took 4 bases from V and 7 from J; bases not matched to a gene: 6. Germline CDR1 SEHNR, CDR2 FQNEAQ (reference sequence). CDR3 DNA sequence: TGTGCCAGCAGCTCCCCTGGACAGGGAAATTCACCCCTCCACTTT. Translating gives CASSSPGQGNSPLHF.

V usage is TRBV15 and J usage is TRBJ1-1; no reliable D call. Trimming removed 0 bases at V and 6 bases at J, with 14 bases between. Germline lookup yields CDR1 LNHNV and CDR2 YYDKDF (reference sequence). The CDR3 is 15 residues long. This CDR3 reads CATSRDRRAGAEAFF. The CDR3 DNA is TGTGCCACCAGCAGAGATAGAAGAGCCGGTGCTGAAGCTTTCTTT.

This chain uses TRBV12-5 with TRBJ2-7, with D possibly TRBD2 on 7 matching bases. Trimming took off 6 bases at V and 7 bases at J, with 19 bases between the two ends. The CDR3 has 14 residues. The germline V gene has CDR1 LGHNT and CDR2 FRNRAP. CDR3 protein: CASGTGTWGGEQYF. CDR3 coding DNA: TGTGCTAGTGGGACCGGGACATGGGGGGGGGAGCAGTACTTC.

This clonotype turned up a few times. The chain uses TRBV24-1 and TRBJ1-1; maybe TRBD1 (5 bases). Trimming shortened V by 6 bases and J by 0 bases, and 7 bases separated the two germline ends. CDR3 length: 13 amino acids. Per the germline V gene, CDR1 is KGHDR and CDR2 is SFDVKD. The CDR3 sequence: CATSWGLNTEAFF. For the CDR3, the DNA is TGTGCCACCAGTTGGGGCCTGAACACTGAAGCTTTCTTT.

V is TRBV24-1 and J is TRBJ2-7; D might be TRBD2 (6 bases). The CDR3 length is 20 residues. Germline lookup yields CDR1 KGHDR and CDR2 SFDVKD. V was cut by 7 bases and J by 0 bases, with 30 bases left in between. The DNA for the CDR3 is TGTGCCACCAGGCTGGAGTCGTGGCGCGGAGGGTTAGGCAGCTCCTACGAGCAGTACTTC. Its protein is CATRLESWRGGLGSSYEQYF.